A single sample gave rise to the 20 T cell receptor beta chains below, sequenced in a study of T cell changes during pregnancy in multiple sclerosis. Profiled with immunoSEQ multiplex PCR; TCRdb holds only in-frame clones, not every one. The sample comprises over 60,000 clones, roughly nine tenths of which are singletons, and roughly 2.6% rests with the top ten. The sample consisted of peripheral blood, taken in the first trimester of pregnancy. The receptor set was obtained from a female donor with multiple sclerosis, enrolled in a pregnancy study.

This clone appeared a single time. The chain couples TRBV7-2 to TRBJ2-2; 8 bases agree with TRBD2. J gave up 7 bases and V 5 bases, and 12 bases lay outside the gene matches. The CDR3 is 16 residues long. Germline V CDR1 and CDR2: SGHTA, FQGNSA. Written as DNA, the CDR3 is TGTGCCAGCAGCCCCAGAGCCGGACTAGCCCGCGGGGAGCTGTTTTTT. Protein sequence: CASSPRAGLARGELFF.

The V gene is TRBV27, the J gene TRBJ2-1; a possible D gene is TRBD1 (5 bases). This CDR3 region has 16 residues. Germline loops: CDR1 MNHEY, CDR2 SMNVEV (reference sequence). The germline V and J ends were trimmed by 0 bases and 7 bases, with 16 bases remaining between them. The CDR3 sequence: CASSLSPQGQGNEQFF. CDR3 sequence (DNA): TGTGCCAGCAGTTTATCCCCCCAGGGCCAGGGAAATGAGCAGTTCTTC.

The CDR3 here is CASSYPTSGGHEQYF. The CDR3 DNA follows: TGTGCCAGCAGTTATCCCACTAGCGGGGGACACGAGCAGTACTTC. The V and J genes are TRBV6-5 and TRBJ2-7; TRBD2 matches 11 bases. CDR1 is MNHEY, CDR2 SVGAGI, per germline. V was clipped by 3 bases and J by 5 bases; unmatched bases: 6. The length of the CDR3 is 15 residues.

The rearrangement uses TRBV27 and TRBJ2-5; possible D gene TRBD2, 6 bases. CDR1 and CDR2 from the germline V gene are MNHEY and SMNVEV (reference sequence). The V end was cut by 5 bases, the J end by 4 bases, with 11 bases between. There are 13 residues in the CDR3. This CDR3 reads CASSPLGGETQYF. In nucleotides, the CDR3 is TGTGCCAGCAGTCCCCTCGGGGGAGAGACCCAGTACTTC.

J is TRBJ2-5 and V is TRBV5-1, with D possibly being TRBD1 (6 bases). There are 14 residues in the CDR3. Between the trimmed V and J ends, which lost 3 bases and 0 bases, there was a span of 9 bases. Germline V gives CDR1 SGHRS, CDR2 YFSETQ. CDR3: CASSSGQYQETQYF. The CDR3 nucleotides read TGCGCCAGCAGCTCCGGACAGTACCAAGAGACCCAGTACTTC.

The chain links TRBV30 to TRBJ1-4; 9 bases agree with TRBD1. The ends lost 3 bases at V and 12 bases at J; junction bases unmatched: 20. The CDR3 has 17 amino acids. CDR1 and CDR2 (germline): GTSNPN, SVGIG (reference sequence). For the CDR3, the DNA is TGTGCCTGGAGCCGCACCGAGAGGACAGGGGAGAGGCGGGAACTGTTTTTT. Its translation: CAWSRTERTGERRELFF.

This clone appeared a single time. The chain has TRBV7-7 and TRBJ2-5; 9 bases map to TRBD2. The CDR3 is 14 residues long. V lost 6 bases to trimming and J lost 4 bases; unmatched junction nucleotides: 6. Germline CDR1 reads SSHAT; CDR2 reads FNYEAQ (reference sequence). CDR3 amino acids: CASSSGGSRETQYF. The CDR3 bases are TGTGCCAGCAGTAGCGGGGGTTCCCGAGAGACCCAGTACTTC.

This sequence joins TRBV11-3 and TRBJ2-1, with 7 bases identical to TRBD2. Germline lookup yields CDR1 SGHNT and CDR2 YENEEA. The CDR3 is made up of 14 amino acids. Unmatched junction bases numbered 5, after V lost 2 bases and J lost 7 bases. For the CDR3, the DNA is TGTGCCAGCAGCTTATGGGAGGGCGGGAATGAGCAGTTCTTC. It encodes CASSLWEGGNEQFF.

This clone has a handful of counts. The chain links TRBV4-2 to TRBJ2-1; TRBD2 aligns across 10 bases. The CDR3 contains 20 residues. Per the germline V gene, CDR1 is LGHNA and CDR2 is YNFKEQ. V was clipped by 1 base and J by 1 base; unmatched bases: 13. CDR3 in amino acids: CASSQVRVQRGGRSYNEQFF. For the CDR3, the DNA is TGTGCCAGCAGCCAAGTGAGGGTCCAGCGGGGGGGCCGGTCCTACAATGAGCAGTTCTTC.

This rearrangement joins TRBV7-9 to TRBJ2-5; the match to TRBD2 covers 11 bases. The V and J ends lost 3 bases and 5 bases, in that order; junction bases with no gene match: 14. The V gene's germline CDR1 is SEHNR and CDR2 FQNEAQ (reference sequence). The CDR3 runs 18 residues. As DNA, the CDR3 is TGTGCCAGCAGCTTCACTCCCTATAATAGCGGGGGGGTTGAGACCCAGTACTTC. This gives the protein CASSFTPYNSGGVETQYF.

The chain couples TRBV9 to TRBJ2-2, with D possibly being TRBD1 (6 bases). Trimming pared 2 bases from V and 2 bases from J, leaving 10 bases between. CDR1 SGDLS and CDR2 YYNGEE come from the germline V gene. CDR3 length: 15 residues. The CDR3 region is CASSVDRRNTGELFF. CDR3 sequence (DNA): TGTGCCAGCAGCGTTGACAGGAGAAACACCGGGGAGCTGTTTTTT.

The V and J genes are TRBV7-9 and TRBJ2-1, with a tentative D call TRBD1 (6 bases). The CDR3 length is 15 residues. Per the germline V gene, CDR1 is SEHNR and CDR2 is FQNEAQ (reference sequence). Trimming took 2 bases from V and 5 from J, leaving 13 bases between them. CDR3 residues: CASSLQAAGDNEQFF. For the CDR3, the DNA is TGTGCCAGCAGCTTACAAGCAGCAGGGGACAATGAGCAGTTCTTC.

This chain joins TRBV4-2 and TRBJ1-2, with 11 bases aligning to TRBD1. The germline CDR1 and CDR2 sequences are LGHNA and YNFKEQ. V trimming: 1 base; J trimming: 5 bases; junction bases outside the gene matches: 6. CDR3 length equals 16 residues. The CDR3 DNA follows: TGTGCCAGCAGCCAAGCGGGGACAGGGGGACAATATGGCTACACCTTC. Translated, it gives CASSQAGTGGQYGYTF.

The rearrangement links TRBV10-3 to TRBJ2-7; no clear D. Germline CDR1 and CDR2: ENHRY and SYGVKD. V was pared by 1 base and J by 6 bases, with 16 bases between. The CDR3 contains 15 residues. CDR3 sequence: CAISEFTHASGEQYF. CDR3 DNA: TGTGCCATCAGTGAGTTTACCCACGCCTCCGGCGAGCAGTACTTC.

The chain couples TRBV27 to TRBJ2-1, with 10 nucleotides matching TRBD2. With 1 base clipped from V and 6 bases from J, the junction kept 9 bases outside the gene matches. Germline V gene lookup returns CDR1 MNHEY and CDR2 SMNVEV (reference sequence). This CDR3 has 17 amino acids. In DNA, the CDR3 is TGTGCCAGCAGTTTATTTAGCGGGGGGCCGGGGGTCAATGAGCAGTTCTTC. Translated, it gives CASSLFSGGPGVNEQFF.

The chain has TRBV5-8 and TRBJ1-1; 7 bases match TRBD1. With 3 bases clipped from V and 6 bases from J, the junction kept 8 bases outside the gene matches. This CDR3 region has 14 residues. The germline gives CDR1 SGHTS, CDR2 YDEGEE. The CDR3, as DNA: TGTGCCAGCAGCTCAGAGACAGGGAGAGCTGAAGCTTTCTTT. It specifies CASSSETGRAEAFF.

This clone appeared once. The gene calls are TRBV7-7 and TRBJ2-1; 8 nucleotides align to TRBD1. CDR1 and CDR2 from the germline V gene are SSHAT and FNYEAQ (reference sequence). V lost 5 bases to trimming and J lost 6 bases; unmatched junction nucleotides: 9. This CDR3 is 15 amino acids long. For the CDR3, the DNA is TGTGCCAGCAGCAGAGCCCGGACAGGGTTCAATGAGCAGTTCTTC. Protein sequence: CASSRARTGFNEQFF.

The chain carries TRBV5-1 and TRBJ2-7; perhaps TRBD2 as D (5 bases). This CDR3 region has 15 residues. The germline V gene has CDR1 SGHRS and CDR2 YFSETQ. The ends were cut back, 1 base at V and 0 bases at J, with 11 bases in the middle. CDR3 protein: CASSLNGGSSYEQYF. DNA for the CDR3: TGCGCCAGCAGCTTGAACGGAGGAAGCTCCTACGAGCAGTACTTC.

V usage is TRBV29-1 and J usage is TRBJ2-7, with TRBD1 matching 9 bases. V was pared by 5 bases and J by 3 bases, with 5 bases of the junction left unmatched. The CDR3 runs 13 residues. Germline CDR1 SQVTM, CDR2 ANQGSEA. Written as DNA, the CDR3 is TGCAGCGTTCTAGGGACAGGGCTCTACGAGCAGTACTTC. It is translated as CSVLGTGLYEQYF.

This clone showed up just once. The chain recombines TRBV5-4 with TRBJ2-2, with TRBD1 as a possible D gene (7 bases). V was trimmed by 2 bases and J by 6 bases, leaving 23 bases between them. The CDR3 consists of 18 residues. Germline V gene lookup returns CDR1 SGHNT and CDR2 YYREEE (reference sequence). CDR3 nucleotide sequence: TGTGCCAGCAGCTTAGGGGTTATCGGGGGACAGTTTTCCGGGGAGCTGTTTTTT. It codes for CASSLGVIGGQFSGELFF.